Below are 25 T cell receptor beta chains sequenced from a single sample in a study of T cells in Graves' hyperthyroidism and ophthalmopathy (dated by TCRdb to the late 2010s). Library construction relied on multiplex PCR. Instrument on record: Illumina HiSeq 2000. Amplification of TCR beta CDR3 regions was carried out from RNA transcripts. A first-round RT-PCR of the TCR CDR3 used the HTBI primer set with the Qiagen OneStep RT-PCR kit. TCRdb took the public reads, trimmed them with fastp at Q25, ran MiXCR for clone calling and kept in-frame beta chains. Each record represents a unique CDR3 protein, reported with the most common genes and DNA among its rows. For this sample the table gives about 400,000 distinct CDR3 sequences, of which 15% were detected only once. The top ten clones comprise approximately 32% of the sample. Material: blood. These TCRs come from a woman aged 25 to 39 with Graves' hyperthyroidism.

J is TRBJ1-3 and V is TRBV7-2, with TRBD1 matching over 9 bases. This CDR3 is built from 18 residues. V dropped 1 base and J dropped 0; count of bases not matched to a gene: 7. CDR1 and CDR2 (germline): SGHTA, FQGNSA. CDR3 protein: CTSSLDGGQGGSGNTIYF. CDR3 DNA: TGTACCAGCAGCTTAGATGGGGGACAGGGAGGCTCTGGAAACACCATATATTTT.

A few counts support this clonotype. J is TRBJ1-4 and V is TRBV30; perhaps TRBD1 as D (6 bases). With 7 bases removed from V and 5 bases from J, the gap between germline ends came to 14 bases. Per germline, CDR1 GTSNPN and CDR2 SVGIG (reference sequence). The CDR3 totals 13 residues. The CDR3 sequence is CALGGGGNEKLFF. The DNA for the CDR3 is TGTGCCTTGGGGGGGGGGGGCAATGAAAAACTGTTTTTT.

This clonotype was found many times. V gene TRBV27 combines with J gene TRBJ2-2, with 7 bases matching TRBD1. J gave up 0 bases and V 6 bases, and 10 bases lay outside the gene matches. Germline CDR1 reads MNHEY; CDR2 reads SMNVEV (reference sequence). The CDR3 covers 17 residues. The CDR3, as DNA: TGTGCCAGCAGGCCATCGACAGGGCCAACGAACACCGGGGAGCTGTTTTTT. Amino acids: CASRPSTGPTNTGELFF.

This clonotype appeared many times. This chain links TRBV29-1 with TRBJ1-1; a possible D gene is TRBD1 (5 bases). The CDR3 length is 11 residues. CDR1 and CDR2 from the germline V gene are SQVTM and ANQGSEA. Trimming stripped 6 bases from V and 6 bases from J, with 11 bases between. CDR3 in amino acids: CSVDDRSEAFF. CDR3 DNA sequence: TGCAGCGTGGATGACAGATCTGAAGCTTTCTTT.

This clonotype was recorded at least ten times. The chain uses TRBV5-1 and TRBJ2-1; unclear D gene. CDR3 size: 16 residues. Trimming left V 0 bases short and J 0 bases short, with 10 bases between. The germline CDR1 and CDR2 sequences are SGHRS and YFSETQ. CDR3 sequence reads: CASSLEPPSSYNEQFF. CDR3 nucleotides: TGCGCCAGCAGCTTGGAGCCACCAAGCTCCTACAATGAGCAGTTCTTC.

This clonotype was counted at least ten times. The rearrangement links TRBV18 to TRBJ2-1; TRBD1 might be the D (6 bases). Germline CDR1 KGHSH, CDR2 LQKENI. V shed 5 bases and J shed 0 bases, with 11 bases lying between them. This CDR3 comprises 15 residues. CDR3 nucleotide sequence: TGTGCCAGCTCAGCAACAGGGTACTCCTACAATGAGCAGTTCTTC. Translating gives CASSATGYSYNEQFF.

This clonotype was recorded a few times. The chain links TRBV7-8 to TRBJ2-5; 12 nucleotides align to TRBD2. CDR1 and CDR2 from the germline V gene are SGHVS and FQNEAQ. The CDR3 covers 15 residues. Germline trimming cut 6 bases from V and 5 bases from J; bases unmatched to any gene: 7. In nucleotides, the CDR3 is TGTGCCAGCAGGCCGAGACTAGCGGGAGCTGAGACCCAGTACTTC. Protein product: CASRPRLAGAETQYF. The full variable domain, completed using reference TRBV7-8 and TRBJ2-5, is GAGVSQSPRYKVAKRGQDVALRCDPISGHVSLFWYQQALGQGPEFLTYFQNEAQLDKSGLPSDRFFAERPEGSVSTLKIQRTQQEDSAVYLCASRPRLAGAETQYFGPGTRLLVL.

CDR3 in DNA: TGTGCCAGCAGTGATCCCAGGACTAGCGGGAGTGTCTACGAGCAGTACTTC. Translation: CASSDPRTSGSVYEQYF. The V gene is TRBV6-1, the J gene TRBJ2-7; 13 positions agree with TRBD2. This CDR3 is 17 amino acids long. Germline assignment: CDR1 MNHNS and CDR2 SASEGT. After removal of 3 bases from V and 3 bases from J, the junction contained 8 bases not matched to a gene.

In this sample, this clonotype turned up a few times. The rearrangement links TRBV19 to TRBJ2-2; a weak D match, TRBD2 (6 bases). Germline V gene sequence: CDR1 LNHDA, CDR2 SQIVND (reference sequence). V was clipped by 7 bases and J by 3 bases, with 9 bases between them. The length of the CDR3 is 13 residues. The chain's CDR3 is CASKTRDTGELFF. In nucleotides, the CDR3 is TGTGCCAGTAAGACTAGAGACACCGGGGAGCTGTTTTTT.

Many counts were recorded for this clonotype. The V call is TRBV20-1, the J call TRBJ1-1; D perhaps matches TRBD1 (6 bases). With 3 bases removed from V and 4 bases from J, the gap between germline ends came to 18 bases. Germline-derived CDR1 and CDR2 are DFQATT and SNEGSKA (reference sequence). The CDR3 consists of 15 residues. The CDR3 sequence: CSARGLGGWGTEAFF. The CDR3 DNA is TGCAGTGCTAGGGGCCTGGGGGGCTGGGGCACTGAAGCTTTCTTT.

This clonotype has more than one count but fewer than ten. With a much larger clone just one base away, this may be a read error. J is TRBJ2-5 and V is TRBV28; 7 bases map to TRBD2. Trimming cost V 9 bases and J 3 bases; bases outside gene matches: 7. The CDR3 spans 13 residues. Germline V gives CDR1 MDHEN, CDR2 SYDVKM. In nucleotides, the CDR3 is TGTGCCAGGACTCCAGGGAGGGAAGAGACCCAGTACTTC. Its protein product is CARTPGREETQYF. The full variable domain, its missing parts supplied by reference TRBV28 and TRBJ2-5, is DVKVTQSSRYLVKRTGEKVFLECVQDMDHENMFWYRQDPGLGLRLIYFSYDVKMKEKGDIPEGYSVSREKKERFSLILESASTNQTSMYLCARTPGREETQYFGPGTRLLVL.

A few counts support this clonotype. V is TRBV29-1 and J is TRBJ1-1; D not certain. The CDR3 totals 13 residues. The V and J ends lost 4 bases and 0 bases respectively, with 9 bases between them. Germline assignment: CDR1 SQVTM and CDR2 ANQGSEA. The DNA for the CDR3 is TGCAGCGTTGTAGTACAGTTGAACACTGAAGCTTTCTTT. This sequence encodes CSVVVQLNTEAFF. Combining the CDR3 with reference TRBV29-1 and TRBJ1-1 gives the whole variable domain SAVISQKPSRDICQRGTSLTIQCQVDSQVTMMFWYRQQPGQSLTLIATANQGSEATYESGFVIDKFPISRPNLTFSTLTVSNMSPEDSSIYLCSVVVQLNTEAFFGQGTRLTVV.

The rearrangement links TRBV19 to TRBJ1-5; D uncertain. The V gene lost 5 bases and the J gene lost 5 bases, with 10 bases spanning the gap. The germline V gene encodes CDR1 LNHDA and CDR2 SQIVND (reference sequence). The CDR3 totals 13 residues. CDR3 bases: TGTGCCAGTAGTTGGGCAGGCCATCAGCCCCAGCATTTT. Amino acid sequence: CASSWAGHQPQHF.

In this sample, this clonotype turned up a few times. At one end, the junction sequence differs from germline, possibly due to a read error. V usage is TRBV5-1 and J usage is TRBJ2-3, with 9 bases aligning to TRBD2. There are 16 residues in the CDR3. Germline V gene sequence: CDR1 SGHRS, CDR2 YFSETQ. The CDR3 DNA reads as TGCGCCAGCAGCTTGACTGGCGGGGGGGGCACAGATACGCAGTGTTTT. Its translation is CASSLTGGGGTDTQCF.

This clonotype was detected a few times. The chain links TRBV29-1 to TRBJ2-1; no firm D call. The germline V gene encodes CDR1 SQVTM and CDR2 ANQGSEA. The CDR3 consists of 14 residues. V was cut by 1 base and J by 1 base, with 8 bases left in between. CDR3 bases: TGCAGCGTTGAAGGTAGTAGGTCCTACAATGAGCAGTTCTTC. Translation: CSVEGSRSYNEQFF.

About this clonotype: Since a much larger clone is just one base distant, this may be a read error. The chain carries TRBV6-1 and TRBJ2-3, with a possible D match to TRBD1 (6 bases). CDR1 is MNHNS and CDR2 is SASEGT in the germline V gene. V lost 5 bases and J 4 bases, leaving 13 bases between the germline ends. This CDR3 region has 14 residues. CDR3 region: CASSSQGQPDTQYF. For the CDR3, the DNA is TGTGCCAGCAGTTCACAGGGTCAGCCAGATACGCAGTATTTT.

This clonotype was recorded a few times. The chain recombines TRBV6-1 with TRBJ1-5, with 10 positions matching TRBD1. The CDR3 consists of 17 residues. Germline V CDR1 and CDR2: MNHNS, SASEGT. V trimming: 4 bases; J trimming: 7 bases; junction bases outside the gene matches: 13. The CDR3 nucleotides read TGTGCCAGCAGTGCGACGGGACAGGGGAACTCACGGCAGCCCCAGCATTTT. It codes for CASSATGQGNSRQPQHF.

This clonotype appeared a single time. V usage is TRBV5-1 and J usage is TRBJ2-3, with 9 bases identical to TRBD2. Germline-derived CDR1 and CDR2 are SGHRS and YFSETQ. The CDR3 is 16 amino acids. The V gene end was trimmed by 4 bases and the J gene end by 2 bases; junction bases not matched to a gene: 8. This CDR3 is CASSQRLAELTDTQYF. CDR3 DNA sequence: TGCGCCAGCAGCCAAAGACTAGCGGAGCTCACAGATACGCAGTATTTT.

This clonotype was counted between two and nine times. CDR3 nucleotides: TGTGCCAGCAGCGACGAGTCCTCTAACTATGGCTACACCTTC. Amino acid sequence: CASSDESSNYGYTF. This rearrangement joins TRBV7-2 to TRBJ1-2; D ambiguous. This CDR3 has 14 residues. The V gene lost 5 bases and the J gene lost 0 bases, with 10 bases spanning the gap. CDR1 SGHTA and CDR2 FQGNSA come from the germline V gene.

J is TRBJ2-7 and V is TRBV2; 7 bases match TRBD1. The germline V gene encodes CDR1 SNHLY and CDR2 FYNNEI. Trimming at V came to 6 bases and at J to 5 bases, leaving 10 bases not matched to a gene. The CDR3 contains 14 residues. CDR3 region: CASSLTGAGDEQYF. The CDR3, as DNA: TGTGCCAGCAGCCTCACAGGGGCAGGCGACGAGCAGTACTTC.

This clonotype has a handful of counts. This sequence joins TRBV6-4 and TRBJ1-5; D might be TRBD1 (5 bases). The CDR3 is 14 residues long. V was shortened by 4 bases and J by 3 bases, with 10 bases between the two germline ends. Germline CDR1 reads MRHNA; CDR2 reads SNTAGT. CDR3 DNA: TGTGCCAGCAGTGTCGACAGCCTCAATCAGCCCCAGCATTTT. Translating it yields CASSVDSLNQPQHF.

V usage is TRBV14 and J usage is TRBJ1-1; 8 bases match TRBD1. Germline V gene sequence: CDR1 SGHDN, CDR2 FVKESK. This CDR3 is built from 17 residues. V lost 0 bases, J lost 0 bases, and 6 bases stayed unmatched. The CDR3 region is CASSQEEAGGVNTEAFF. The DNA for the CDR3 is TGTGCCAGCAGCCAAGAAGAAGCAGGGGGCGTGAACACTGAAGCTTTCTTT.

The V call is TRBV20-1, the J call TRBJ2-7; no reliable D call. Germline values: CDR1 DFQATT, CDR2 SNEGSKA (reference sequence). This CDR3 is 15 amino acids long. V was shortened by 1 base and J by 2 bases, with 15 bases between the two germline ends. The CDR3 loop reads CSARARLLGPYEQYF. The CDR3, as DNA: TGCAGTGCTAGAGCCCGGCTCCTCGGCCCCTACGAGCAGTACTTC.

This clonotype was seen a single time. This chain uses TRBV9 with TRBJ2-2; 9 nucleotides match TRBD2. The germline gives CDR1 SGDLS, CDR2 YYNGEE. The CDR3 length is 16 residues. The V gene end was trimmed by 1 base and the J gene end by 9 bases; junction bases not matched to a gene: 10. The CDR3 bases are TGTGCCAGCAGCGTAACGGCGGGAGGGCCCTCCCGGGAGCTGTTTTTT. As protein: CASSVTAGGPSRELFF.

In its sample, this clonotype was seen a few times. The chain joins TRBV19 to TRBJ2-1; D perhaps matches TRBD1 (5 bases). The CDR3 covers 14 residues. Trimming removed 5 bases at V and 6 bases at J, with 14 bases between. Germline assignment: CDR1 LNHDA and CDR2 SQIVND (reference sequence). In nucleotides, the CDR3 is TGTGCCAGTAGTGCGATGACAGTTTCCAATGAGCAGTTCTTC. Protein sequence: CASSAMTVSNEQFF.